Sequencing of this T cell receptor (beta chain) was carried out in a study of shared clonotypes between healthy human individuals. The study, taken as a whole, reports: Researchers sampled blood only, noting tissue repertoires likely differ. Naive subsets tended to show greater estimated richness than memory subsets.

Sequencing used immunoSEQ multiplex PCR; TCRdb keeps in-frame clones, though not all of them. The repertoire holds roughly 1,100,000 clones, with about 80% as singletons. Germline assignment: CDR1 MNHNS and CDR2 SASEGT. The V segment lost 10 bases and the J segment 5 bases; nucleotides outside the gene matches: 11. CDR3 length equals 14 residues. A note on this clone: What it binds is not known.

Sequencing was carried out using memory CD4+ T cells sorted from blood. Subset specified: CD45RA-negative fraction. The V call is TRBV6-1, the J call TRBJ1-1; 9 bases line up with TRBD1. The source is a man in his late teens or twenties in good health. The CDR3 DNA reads TGTGCCAACCTGACCGGGACAGGGAAAACTGAAGCTTTCTTT. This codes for CANLTGTGKTEAFF.